These T cell receptor beta chains were read from a single sample in a study of T-cell reconstitution after alpha-beta-depleted transplantation in children. One entry per CDR3 protein results from TCRdb running MiXCR on the PCR reads. The sample has around 800,000 distinct CDR3 sequences; approximately 15% are singletons. The sequenced sample was PBMCs, mostly from graft donor cells, obtained 360 days after TCRalphabeta/CD19-depleted stem cell transplant. Source of these receptors: a male patient younger than 18 who had a stem cell transplant for acute lymphoblastic leukemia, so the T cells may come from the graft donor. CDR3s include the opening cysteine and the closing phenylalanine or tryptophan. The D gene is left open where the match is weak. Some rows have no size entry. The others give once, few or many, or a class for an expanded clone.

V gene	clone size	D gene	J gene	CDR3 DNA	CDR3 protein
TRBV19	NA	TRBD2	TRBJ2-1	TGTGCCAGTAGTATTCGCGGGAGTGGGTATCTACGCAATGAGCAGTTCTTC	CASSIRGSGYLRNEQFF
TRBV18	NA	NA	TRBJ2-6	TGTGCCAGCTCAACCAGCGGCTCTGGGGCCAACGTCCTGACTTTC	CASSTSGSGANVLTF
TRBV5-1	many	NA	TRBJ2-7	TGCGCCAGCAGCCTTGGACTCGACTCCTACGAGCAGTACTTC	CASSLGLDSYEQYF
TRBV6-5	few	NA	TRBJ1-5	TGTGCCAGCAGAAAAGGCGGGGGGGAGAGCAATCAGCCCCAGCATTTT	CASRKGGGESNQPQHF
TRBV6-5	many	NA	TRBJ1-2	TGTGCCAGTAGCCGGTATGGCTACACCTTC	CASSRYGYTF
TRBV9	few	TRBD2	TRBJ2-7	TGTGCCAGCAGCGTATCCAGCGGGAAGGCCTACGAGCAGTACTTC	CASSVSSGKAYEQYF
TRBV5-1	NA	NA	TRBJ2-5	TGCGCCAGCAGCTTACGGACTGTATTACAAGAGACCCAGTACTTC	CASSLRTVLQETQYF
TRBV28	NA	NA	TRBJ2-5	TGTGCCAGCAGTATTAATCCGAAGGGAGTTCAGACCCAGTACTTC	CASSINPKGVQTQYF
TRBV20-1	NA	TRBD1	TRBJ2-3	TGCAGTGCCCGCCACCTTATACAGGGGTTCGGAGATACGCAGTATTTT	CSARHLIQGFGDTQYF
TRBV18	few	TRBD1	TRBJ1-5	TGTGCCAGCTCACCAATGGGACAGGGACCCAATCAGCCCCAGCATTTT	CASSPMGQGPNQPQHF
TRBV14	NA	NA	TRBJ2-6	TGTGCCAGCAGCCGGGTCGTGGCCAACGTCCTGACTTTC	CASSRVVANVLTF
TRBV7-2	many	TRBD2	TRBJ2-7	TGTGCCAGCACCCCTAGCGGCTACGAGCAGTACTTC	CASTPSGYEQYF
TRBV5-1	many	NA	TRBJ2-1	TGCGCCAGCAGCTTGGTCCGTTACAATGAGCAGTTCTTC	CASSLVRYNEQFF
TRBV5-1	NA	TRBD1	TRBJ2-7	TGCGCCAGCAAAGAACAGGGGGTGCCATACTACGAGCAGTACTTC	CASKEQGVPYYEQYF
TRBV5-1	few	TRBD2	TRBJ2-1	TGCGCCAGCAGCAAGACTAGCGGGAGGAGCTCCTACAATGAGCAGTTCTTC	CASSKTSGRSSYNEQFF
TRBV9	few	TRBD1	TRBJ2-7	TGTGCCAGCAGCGTAGAAGGGGGCCGCGAGCAGTACTTC	CASSVEGGREQYF
TRBV4-1	NA	NA	TRBJ2-1	TGCGCCAGCAGCCAAGGAGACGGGATTTACAATGAGCAGTTCTTC	CASSQGDGIYNEQFF
TRBV24-1	many	NA	TRBJ2-2	TGTGCCACCAGTGATAGTTCTACTAACACCGGGGAGCTGTTTTTT	CATSDSSTNTGELFF
TRBV27	few	NA	TRBJ2-3	TGTGCCAGCAGTTTATTTACAGGCGTGGGGACAGATACGCAGTATTTT	CASSLFTGVGTDTQYF
TRBV2	NA	NA	TRBJ2-7	TGTGCCAGCACCGAACAGGAGGCCTACGAGCAGTACTTC	CASTEQEAYEQYF
TRBV4-1	NA	NA	TRBJ2-3	TGCGCCAGCAGCCAAGGAAGCTTCACAGATACGCAGTATTTT	CASSQGSFTDTQYF
TRBV9	NA	NA	TRBJ2-7	TGTGCCAGCAGCCCTGACCCAGGCTTCGGAGAGCAGTACTTC	CASSPDPGFGEQYF
TRBV29-1	many	TRBD2	TRBJ2-1	TGCAGCGTTGCCAGCGGGGACGCTAATGAGCAGTTCTTC	CSVASGDANEQFF
TRBV27	few	TRBD2	TRBJ2-1	TGTGCCAGCAGTAGTGGGACTAGCGGGAGCCACAATGAGCAGTTCTTC	CASSSGTSGSHNEQFF
TRBV20-1	few	NA	TRBJ1-2	TGCAGTGCTCCACCAGCGACTGGCCGCTACACCTTC	CSAPPATGRYTF
TRBV5-4	NA	NA	TRBJ2-3	TGTGCCAGCAGCTTCCCACAGGGCTCGACAGATACGCAGTATTTT	CASSFPQGSTDTQYF
TRBV27	many	NA	TRBJ2-1	TGTGCCAGCAGTTCCCCTACAGGGTCCAATGAGCAGTTCTTC	CASSSPTGSNEQFF
TRBV12-3/TRBV12-4	NA	NA	TRBJ1-1	TGTGCCAGCAGTCCAACCCTTGGGGGTACTGAAGCTTTCTTT	CASSPTLGGTEAFF
TRBV25-1	many	NA	TRBJ2-1	TGTGCCAGCAGTGTTTCGGGTGAGCAGTTCTTC	CASSVSGEQFF
TRBV12-3/TRBV12-4	NA	NA	TRBJ2-2	TGTGCCAGCAGTCCCGAGGAGGTGAGGAACACCGGGGAGCTGTTTTTT	CASSPEEVRNTGELFF
TRBV20-1	few	NA	TRBJ2-1	TGCAGTGCTAGTCGCTTTATGAGCTCCTACAATGAGCAGTTCTTC	CSASRFMSSYNEQFF
TRBV10-3	few	NA	TRBJ2-7	TGTGCCATCAGTGAGTCCGGGGAGCTGTACGAGCAGTACTTC	CAISESGELYEQYF
TRBV27	once	NA	TRBJ2-2	TGTGCCAGCAGTTTATGGATTGGGGTCGGCGGGGAGCTGTTTTTT	CASSLWIGVGGELFF
TRBV20-1	NA	NA	TRBJ2-5	TGCAGTGCTAGAGTAGGCGGTCAAGAGACCCAGTACTTC	CSARVGGQETQYF
TRBV24-1	few	TRBD1	TRBJ2-1	TGTGCCGCCAGTGATTGGGGGCAGACAGGGCTAGTGGAGAGGTCCTACAATGAGCAGTTCTTC	CAASDWGQTGLVERSYNEQFF
TRBV12-5	NA	NA	TRBJ2-4	TGTGCTAGTGGTTTCTACAGGGCGGAGGCCAAAAACATTCAGTACTTC	CASGFYRAEAKNIQYF
TRBV6-4	few	TRBD1	TRBJ2-2	TGTGCCAGCAGTGACTCGGCTAGAGGGGGCGAAAATACCGGGGAGCTGTTTTTT	CASSDSARGGENTGELFF
TRBV5-1	few	TRBD2	TRBJ2-7	TGCGCCAGCAGCACTAGCGGGAGTATTGAGCAGTACTTC	CASSTSGSIEQYF
TRBV25-1	few	TRBD1	TRBJ2-7	TGTGCCAGCAGTGAGTGGGGGACAGGGGAGTACGAGCAGTACTTC	CASSEWGTGEYEQYF
TRBV2	NA	NA	TRBJ2-2	TGTGCCAGCAGCACCAGGAACACCGGGGAGCTGTTTTTT	CASSTRNTGELFF
TRBV29-1	NA	NA	TRBJ2-5	TGCAGCGTTGAAGAGGGGAGAGGGTCGACCCAGTACTTC	CSVEEGRGSTQYF
TRBV20-1	NA	NA	TRBJ1-1	TGCAGTGCTAGAGATAGCGGGAAAGTGATCACTGAAGCTTTCTTT	CSARDSGKVITEAFF
TRBV5-1	few	TRBD2	TRBJ2-1	TGCGCCAGCCGTTCCCCCTTACTAGCGGAGTACAATGAGCAGTTCTTC	CASRSPLLAEYNEQFF
TRBV7-2	few	TRBD2	TRBJ2-7	TGTGCCAGCAGCTTAGCTGACGGGAGGTTCTACGAGCAGTACTTC	CASSLADGRFYEQYF
TRBV18	NA	NA	TRBJ2-1	TGTGCCAGCTCACCACCGATTTCACAGCTCTCCTACAATGAGCAGTTCTTC	CASSPPISQLSYNEQFF
TRBV28	few	TRBD1	TRBJ1-5	TGTGCCAGCAGTAGAAGGGACAGGGGTCCCAATCAGCCCCAGCATTTT	CASSRRDRGPNQPQHF
TRBV5-6	NA	NA	TRBJ2-7	TGTGCCAGCAGTTTTGACAGGGAGGTTACCTACGAGCAGTACTTC	CASSFDREVTYEQYF
TRBV12-3/TRBV12-4	NA	TRBD1	TRBJ2-7	TGTGCCAGCAGCCAACCCAGGGGGCTAGCTCGGTCTGTGAGCTCCTACGAGCAGTACTTC	CASSQPRGLARSVSSYEQYF
TRBV27	many	NA	TRBJ1-5	TGTGCCAGCGCTTTCCCCGCTCAGCCCCAGCATTTT	CASAFPAQPQHF
TRBV2	few	TRBD2	TRBJ2-7	TGTGCCGAAGGGCGGGAGTTCGACGAGCAGTACTTC	CAEGREFDEQYF
TRBV5-1	many	TRBD1	TRBJ2-7	TGCGCCAGCAGCTTGGCCTCTTCGGACAGGTGGGCGTACGAGCAGTACTTC	CASSLASSDRWAYEQYF